A single T cell receptor beta chain is shown here with its context. The data derive from a study of blood T cell repertoires in COVID-19. Across the study: Acute and convalescent COVID-19 samples came from the United States, Italy and Spain.

Individuals drawn from around 25 US areas were about 18 to 95 years old. Participants were placed into cohorts based on the clinical history they reported. Profiled with immunoSEQ multiplex PCR; TCRdb holds only in-frame clones, not every one. The sample has 250,000 to 300,000 clones; around 83% are singletons. Trimming removed 5 bases at V and 2 bases at J, with 6 bases between. The CDR3 extends over 12 amino acids. Germline CDR1 reads MGHDK; CDR2 reads SYGVNS. This chain links TRBV25-1 with TRBJ1-2, with D hard to call. This clonotype originated in a middle-aged man who had been exposed to COVID-19. The specimen sequenced was PBMCs or T cells enriched from blood (not recorded which). CDR3 region: CASSNSNYGYTF. CDR3 sequence (DNA): TGTGCCAGCAGTAACTCAAACTATGGCTACACCTTC.